This T cell receptor beta chain was recovered during a study of shared clonotypes between healthy human individuals (dated by TCRdb to the early 2020s). For the study in its entirety: A couple of women and a few men aged 18 to 49 years were included in the cohort. For each donor, three plates each were used for CD4 naive and CD4 memory, two plates were used for CD8 naive, and one plate was used for CD8 memory. Blood TCR repertoires of about five healthy adults were deeply sequenced to estimate repertoire size and the extent of clonotype sharing between individuals. Different laboratories and diverse techniques were used to prepare libraries and sequence TCR repertoires, to increase sequencing depth and limit assay-specific biases. Per donor, leukapheresis produced somewhere between about 0.9 and 9.5 billion PBMCs.

TCR CDR3 regions were amplified from genomic DNA by multiplex PCR using the deep immunoSEQ assay. For each cell subset, the extracted genomic DNA was distributed evenly across all wells of several immunoSEQ 96-well plates, and each plate served as one replicate. For sorted subsets, around 200 ng genomic DNA, equal to some 30,000 T cell genomes, was loaded into each replicate PCR. Purified libraries were quantified with a Qubit 3.0 fluorometer, sized on a Bioanalyzer 2100, and re-quantified with the KAPA Library Quantification kit. Every immunoSEQ 96-well plate was sequenced on a dedicated single-read 150-cycle Illumina NextSeq 550 flow cell. Concerning the study's data processing: The immunoSEQ output contained only junctional sequences without quality scores, so filtering could not match that applied to full-length reads. Sequences were annotated with PyIR, a Python wrapper for IgBLAST v1.9, and V/J genes and CDR3 were assigned using IMGT germline references. Any read was removed if the V/J assignment was weak (E-value above 1e-6), the CDR3 was missing, or the read contained stop codons, out-of-frame junctions, or ambiguous translated residues. A V3J clonotype was defined by an identical inferred V gene, J gene, and CDR3 amino acid sequence. Percentage overlap between repertoires was calculated by dividing the number of shared unique clonotypes by the size of the smaller repertoire. Repertoire richness was assessed with RTK rarefaction, the Chao1 estimator, and Recon v2.1 estimates of unobserved clonotypes. Generation probabilities for all TCRbeta clonotypes obtained by the gDNA method from several donors were computed using OLGA. What TCRdb holds here is the immuneACCESS table cut down to in-frame rearrangements. Part of the clones is not present; checked against another copy, under half of the missing clones reflect an unresolved V gene, and the others are unexplained. V and J calls and clone size are given by that table; D and trimming were obtained from the DNA. The sample table shows 2,500,000 or so clones, and 93% are seen once. Clones ranked in the top ten supply 0.35% to 0.45% of the sample.

Healthy HIV-negative adults with no recently reported acute infections or vaccinations were included as donors. Every donor was a Caucasian adult living in Nashville, Tennessee, USA. CD4+ T cells were enriched through magnetic negative selection, after which naive cells were positively selected on CD45RA and the remaining negative fraction served as the memory subset. Blood was obtained by leukapheresis, after which PBMCs were separated by Ficoll-Histopaque density gradient centrifugation and cryopreserved in liquid nitrogen vapor phase. Purity and quantity of every magnetically sorted T cell population were checked by analytical flow cytometry. From each sorted fraction, genomic DNA was isolated and quantified by UV absorbance on a Nanodrop 2000c. Results and caveats for the whole study, not just this receptor: Rarefaction of sorted-subset datasets indicated incomplete sequencing despite the large sequencing depth. Higher generation probabilities were observed for clonotypes shared by all four sorted-subset donors than for non-shared clonotypes. Only blood was sampled, and tissue TCR repertoires likely differ from those in blood. The small number of donors limited the genetic and exposure-history diversity represented. Naive subsets generally had larger estimated clonotype richness than memory subsets did. Roughly 5% of naive CD4, roughly 3.5% of naive CD8, 2.3% of memory CD4, and 0.4% of memory CD8 clonotypes were shared across a few donors. Based on pairwise subsampling, the degree of clonotype sharing among donors was expected to be affected by sequencing depth.

Of note for this clone: The target of this receptor is not known. The input lacks base qualities; no much larger clone sits a single base away.

From the germline V gene (reference sequence), CDR1 is LNHDA and CDR2 is SQIVND. The CDR3 starts with the cysteine, ends with the phenylalanine, and has 14 residues. Only the CDR3 portion is preserved as DNA: 42 bases, with reading frame beginning at the first base. V is shortened by 6 bases, J by 2 bases, and the region joining them spans 10 bases. The source is a man between 18 and 35 years old in good health. Some clones in this sample may be carry-over from other donors' samples. Sequenced: naive CD4+ T cells from PBMCs. Taken with the paper, the label for cell subset or site translates to: CD45RA+ positively selected. The sequence joins TRBV19 to TRBJ1-4; the D gene lacks a confident call. The DNA sequence is given as TGTGCCAGTAGCCAAAGGACGACTAATGAAAAACTGTTTTTT. This sequence encodes CASSQRTTNEKLFF. The variable domain in full, with residues beyond the CDR3 obtained from the reference TRBV19 and TRBJ1-4 genes, is DGGITQSPKYLFRKEGQNVTLSCEQNLNHDAMYWYRQDPGQGLRLIYYSQIVNDFQKGDIAEGYSVSREKKESFPLTVTSAQKNPTAFYLCASSQRTTNEKLFFGSGTQLSVL.